These T cell receptor beta chains were read from a single sample in a study of blood T cell repertoires in COVID-19. Sequencing was performed with immunoSEQ multiplex PCR; in TCRdb, only in-frame clones are kept and a portion is missing. The repertoire holds about 170,000 clones, approximately 85% seen once, with 6.5% to 7.5% in the top ten. The sequencing input was peripheral blood. These receptors were collected from an elderly man with COVID-19, enrolled during active disease. Both conserved end residues are part of each CDR3. The D gene is left open where the match is weak. The size of a clone is reported for some rows only, either as once, few or many, or as a class for expanded clones.

j_call v_call clone_size d_call cdr3_aa cdr3_nt
TRBJ1-6 TRBV6-6 . . CASSSSTDSKIHF TGTGCCAGCAGTTCCTCCACCGACAGTAAAATCCACTTT
TRBJ2-4 TRBV19 once TRBD1 CASSMGGQGVRNIQYF TGTGCCAGTAGTATGGGGGGACAGGGGGTTAGAAACATTCAGTACTTC
TRBJ1-4 TRBV5-1 . . CASSLVAGLNEKLFF TGCGCCAGCAGCTTGGTTGCAGGGCTAAATGAAAAACTGTTTTTT
TRBJ1-1 TRBV28 once TRBD1 CASSSSLRGAGAFF TGTGCCAGCAGTTCAAGCCTCAGGGGGGCGGGAGCTTTCTTT
TRBJ1-6 TRBV27 . TRBD1 CASSLRGQGYNSPLHF TGTGCCAGCAGTTTAAGGGGGCAAGGTTACAATTCACCCCTCCACTTT
TRBJ1-2 TRBV20-1 . . CSAGGAEGYTF TGCAGTGCTGGAGGGGCAGAAGGCTACACCTTC
TRBJ1-1 TRBV5-1 . . CASSLDGQGGGTEAFF TGCGCCAGCAGCTTAGACGGTCAGGGAGGGGGCACTGAAGCTTTCTTT
TRBJ1-5 TRBV28 few TRBD1 CASRLAGTGLQPQHF TGTGCCAGCCGCCTAGCCGGGACAGGGCTTCAGCCCCAGCATTTT
TRBJ2-3 TRBV5-4 . TRBD2 CASSGVAGVTDTQYF TGTGCCAGCAGCGGAGTTGCGGGGGTCACAGATACGCAGTATTTT
TRBJ1-1 TRBV4-2 . . CASSQHPTDRSAFF TGTGCCAGCAGCCAACATCCAACTGACAGATCAGCTTTCTTT
TRBJ1-2 TRBV3-1/TRBV3-2 . . CASSQAGGYTF TGTGCCAGCAGCCAAGCAGGCGGCTACACCTTC
TRBJ2-2 TRBV11-3 . TRBD1 CASSKPGQGSTGELFF TGTGCCAGCAGTAAACCGGGACAGGGGAGCACCGGGGAGCTGTTTTTT
TRBJ1-2 TRBV28 . . CASRRGYYGYTF TGTGCCAGCAGGCGGGGATACTATGGCTACACCTTC
TRBJ1-4 TRBV2 . . CASTTQGYREKLFF TGTGCCAGCACGACACAGGGATACCGCGAAAAACTGTTTTTT
TRBJ1-3 TRBV7-3 . . CASSSSGGNTIYF TGTGCCAGCAGCTCGTCCGGTGGAAACACCATATATTTT
TRBJ1-2 TRBV5-1 . . CASSLAIGREAGYTF TGCGCCAGCAGCTTGGCAATCGGGCGGGAGGCGGGCTACACCTTC
TRBJ2-7 TRBV6-2/TRBV6-3 . . CASSPFLAVEQYF TGTGCCAGCAGCCCTTTCCTAGCAGTCGAGCAGTACTTC
TRBJ1-2 TRBV25-1 . . CASSAPGEYGYTF TGTGCCAGCAGTGCGCCGGGGGAGTATGGCTACACCTTC
TRBJ1-6 TRBV6-1 . TRBD1 CASSEPGQPNNSPLHF TGTGCCAGCAGTGAACCGGGACAGCCCAACAATTCACCCCTCCACTTT
TRBJ2-6 TRBV7-3 . . CASSLISVAAGANVLTF TGTGCCAGCAGCTTAATCTCCGTAGCGGCTGGGGCCAACGTCCTGACTTTC
TRBJ1-1 TRBV11-2 . . CASSRSTGGTEAFF TGTGCCAGCAGCCGATCGACAGGAGGCACTGAAGCTTTCTTT
TRBJ1-1 TRBV7-8 . TRBD1 CASSWNRDRVAGEAFF TGTGCCAGCAGCTGGAACCGGGACAGGGTAGCTGGTGAAGCTTTCTTT
TRBJ2-1 TRBV11-2 few . CASSSRGTVDSYNEQFF TGTGCCAGCAGCTCCCGCGGGACAGTTGACTCCTACAATGAGCAGTTCTTC
TRBJ1-6 TRBV10-3 . TRBD1 CAISPQGVSSYNSPLHF TGTGCCATCAGTCCCCAGGGGGTGAGCTCCTATAATTCACCCCTCCACTTT
TRBJ1-1 TRBV29-1 . . CSVDGTEAFF TGCAGCGTTGACGGCACTGAAGCTTTCTTT
TRBJ2-1 TRBV4-2 . . CASSQVDLGRNEQFF TGTGCCAGCAGCCAAGTAGATCTGGGGAGGAATGAGCAGTTCTTC
TRBJ2-1 TRBV6-5 . . CASRNGQPDNEQFF TGTGCCAGCAGAAATGGACAGCCGGACAATGAGCAGTTCTTC
TRBJ1-3 TRBV18 . . CASSPSGDSGNTIYF TGTGCCAGCTCACCTTCAGGGGACTCTGGAAACACCATATATTTT
TRBJ1-1 TRBV6-5 . TRBD1 CASSYNRGRNTEAFF TGTGCCAGCAGTTACAACAGGGGCAGGAACACTGAAGCTTTCTTT
TRBJ2-3 TRBV18 . . CASSPGSGVRDTQYF TGTGCCAGCTCACCTGGCTCAGGGGTGAGAGATACGCAGTATTTT
TRBJ1-2 TRBV2 . . CASTPRANGGYTF TGTGCCAGCACTCCGAGGGCCAATGGTGGCTACACCTTC
TRBJ1-1 TRBV15 few . CATSTRQVTEAFF TGTGCCACCAGCACTAGACAGGTCACTGAAGCTTTCTTT
TRBJ1-5 TRBV6-5 . . CASSRTQTSNQPQHF TGTGCCAGCTCCCGGACTCAGACGAGCAATCAGCCCCAGCATTTT
TRBJ2-7 TRBV27 . TRBD1 CARTRGQGQNEQYF TGTGCCCGTACACGGGGACAGGGGCAAAACGAGCAGTACTTC
TRBJ1-4 TRBV3-1/TRBV3-2 . . CASSRDFPTNEKLFF TGTGCCAGCAGCCGGGACTTCCCAACTAATGAAAAACTGTTTTTT
TRBJ2-4 TRBV9 . TRBD1 CASNRQGAQNIQYF TGTGCCAGCAACCGGCAGGGGGCCCAAAACATTCAGTACTTC
TRBJ1-2 TRBV4-3 few TRBD1 CASSQDPGTAFYGYTF TGCGCCAGCAGCCAAGATCCCGGGACAGCTTTCTATGGCTACACCTTC